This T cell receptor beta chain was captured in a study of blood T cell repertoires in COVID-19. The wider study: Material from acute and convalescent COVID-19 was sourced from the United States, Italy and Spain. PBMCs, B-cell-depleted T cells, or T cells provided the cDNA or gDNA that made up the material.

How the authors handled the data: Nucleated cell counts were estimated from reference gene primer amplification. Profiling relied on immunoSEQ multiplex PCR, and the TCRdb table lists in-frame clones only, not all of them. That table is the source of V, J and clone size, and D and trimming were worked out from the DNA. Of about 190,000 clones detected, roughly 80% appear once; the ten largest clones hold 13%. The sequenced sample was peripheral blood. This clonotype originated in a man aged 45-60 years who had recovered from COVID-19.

In DNA form, the CDR3 reads TGTGCCAGCAGCCCAGAGAATAAACGGGGTTCGAACACTGAAGCTTTCTTT. This sequence encodes CASSPENKRGSNTEAFF. The chain combines TRBV5-8 with TRBJ1-1; D unresolved. CDR1 is SGHTS, CDR2 YDEGEE, per germline. V lost 4 bases and J lost 1, with 20 bases in between. The CDR3 loop spans 17 amino acids.